The sequence of this TCR beta chain was determined in a study of T-cell memory formation after mild COVID-19. On the study more broadly: Across donors, TCR clusters were largely donor specific.

MiXCR was run by TCRdb on the 5' RACE reads, yielding one entry per CDR3 protein. This sample has about 170,000 distinct CDR3 sequences, with 13% found just once. The CDR3 length is 14 residues. Trimming removed 3 bases from V and 3 bases from J, with 11 bases in between. Findings and caveats of the study: The finding that pre-infection memory included some responding clones suggested that cross-reactive memory joined. Contracting CD8+ clones were enriched in EMRA, CD4+ mainly in CM and EM.

On this clonotype: Antigen: not known.

The sequenced sample consisted of PBMCs or a T cell subset sorted from them (not recorded which). The rearrangement joins TRBV12-3 or TRBV12-4 to TRBJ1-1; D not certain. The sequence was collected from a young man who had mild COVID-19 (a few samples of this study predate the infection). Cell type and time point are not known. The CDR3 region is CASSFRGWDTEAFF. CDR3 sequence (DNA): TGTGCCAGCAGTTTTCGGGGTTGGGACACTGAAGCTTTCTTT.